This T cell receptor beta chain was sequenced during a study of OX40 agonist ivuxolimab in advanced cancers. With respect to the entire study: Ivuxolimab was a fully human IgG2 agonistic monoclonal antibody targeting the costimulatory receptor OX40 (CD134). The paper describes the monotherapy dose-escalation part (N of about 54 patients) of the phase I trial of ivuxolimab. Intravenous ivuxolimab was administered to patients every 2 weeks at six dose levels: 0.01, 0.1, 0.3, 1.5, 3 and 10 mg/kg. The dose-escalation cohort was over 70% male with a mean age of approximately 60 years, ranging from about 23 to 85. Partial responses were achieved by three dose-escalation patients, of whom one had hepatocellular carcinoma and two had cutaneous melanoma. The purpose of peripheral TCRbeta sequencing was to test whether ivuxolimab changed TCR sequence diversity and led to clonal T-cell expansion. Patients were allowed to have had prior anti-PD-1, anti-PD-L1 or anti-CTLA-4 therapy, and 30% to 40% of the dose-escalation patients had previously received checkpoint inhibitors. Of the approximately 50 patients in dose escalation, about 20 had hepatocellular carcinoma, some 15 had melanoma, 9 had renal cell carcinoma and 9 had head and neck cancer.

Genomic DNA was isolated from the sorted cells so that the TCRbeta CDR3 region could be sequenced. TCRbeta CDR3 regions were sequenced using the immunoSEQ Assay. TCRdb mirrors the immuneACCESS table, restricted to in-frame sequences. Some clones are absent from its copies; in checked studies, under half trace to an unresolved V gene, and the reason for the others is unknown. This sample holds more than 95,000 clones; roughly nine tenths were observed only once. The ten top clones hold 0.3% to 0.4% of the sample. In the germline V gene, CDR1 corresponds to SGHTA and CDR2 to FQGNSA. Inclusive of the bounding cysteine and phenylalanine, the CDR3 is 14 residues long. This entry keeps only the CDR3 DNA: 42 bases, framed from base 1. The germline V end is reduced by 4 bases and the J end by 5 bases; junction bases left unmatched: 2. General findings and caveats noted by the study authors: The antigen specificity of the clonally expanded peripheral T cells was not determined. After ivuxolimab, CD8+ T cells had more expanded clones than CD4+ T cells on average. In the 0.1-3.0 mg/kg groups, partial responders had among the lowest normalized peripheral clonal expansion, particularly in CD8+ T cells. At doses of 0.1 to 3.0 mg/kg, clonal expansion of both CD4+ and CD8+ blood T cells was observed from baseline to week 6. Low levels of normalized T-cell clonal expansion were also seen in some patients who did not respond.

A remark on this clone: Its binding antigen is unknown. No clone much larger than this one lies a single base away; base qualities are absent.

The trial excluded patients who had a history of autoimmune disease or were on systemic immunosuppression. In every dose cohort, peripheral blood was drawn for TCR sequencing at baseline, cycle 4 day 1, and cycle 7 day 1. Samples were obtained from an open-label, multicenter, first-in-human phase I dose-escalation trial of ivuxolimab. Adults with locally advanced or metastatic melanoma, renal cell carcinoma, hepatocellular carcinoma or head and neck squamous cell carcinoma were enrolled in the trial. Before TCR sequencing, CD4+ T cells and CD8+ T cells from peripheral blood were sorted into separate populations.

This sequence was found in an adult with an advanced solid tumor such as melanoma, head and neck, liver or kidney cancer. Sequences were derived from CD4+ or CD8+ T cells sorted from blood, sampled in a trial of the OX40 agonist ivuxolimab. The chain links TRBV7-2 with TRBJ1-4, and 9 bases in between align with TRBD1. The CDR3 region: CASSSDRGNEKLFF. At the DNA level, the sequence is TGTGCCAGCAGCTCGGACAGGGGAAATGAAAAACTGTTTTTT.